This TCR beta chain was sequenced in a study of shared clonotypes between healthy human individuals. Study outcomes and limitations: Among several donors, approximately 4.6% of naive CD4 clonotypes were found in common.

Partitioning of CD4+ cells yielded a CD45RA+ naive subset and a CD45RA-negative memory subset. From germline, CDR1 is MDHEN and CDR2 SYDVKM. After removal of 8 bases from V and 4 bases from J, the junction contained 3 bases not matched to a gene. The CDR3 length is 13 residues. To note about this clone: What it recognizes is unknown. Other DNA sequences from this sample encode an identical CDR3 as well.

Assay execution took place at the deep level. In the authors' workflow: ImmunoSEQ only sent back junction sequences with no quality scores, so filtering was done differently. TCRdb's copy holds only in-frame clones and misses some; the assay was immunoSEQ multiplex PCR. For V, J and clone size, that table is used; D and trimming come from the DNA. The table has more than 2,000,000 clones, approximately 95% seen once. V gene TRBV28 combines with J gene TRBJ2-7; 12 nucleotides align to TRBD1. The TCR was taken from a man aged 18 to 30 in good health. Some clones in this sample may be carry-over from other donors' samples. Input material: naive CD4+ T cells from PBMCs. Subset defined: CD45RA+ positively selected. The CDR3 region has the DNA TGTGCCAGCCGGGGACAGGGGGCGTACGAGCAGTACTTC. Amino acids: CASRGQGAYEQYF.